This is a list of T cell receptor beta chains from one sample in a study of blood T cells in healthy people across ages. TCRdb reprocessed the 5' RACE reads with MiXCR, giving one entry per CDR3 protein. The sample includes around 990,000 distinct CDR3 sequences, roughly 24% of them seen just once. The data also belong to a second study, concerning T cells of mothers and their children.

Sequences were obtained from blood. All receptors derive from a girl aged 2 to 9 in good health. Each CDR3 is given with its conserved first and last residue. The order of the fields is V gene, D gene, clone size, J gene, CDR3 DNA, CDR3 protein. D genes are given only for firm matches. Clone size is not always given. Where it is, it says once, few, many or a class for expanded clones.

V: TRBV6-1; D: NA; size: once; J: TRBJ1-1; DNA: TGTGCCAGCACCTTAGGAGGACACCGGGAGGACACTGAAGCTTTCTTT; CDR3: CASTLGGHREDTEAFF
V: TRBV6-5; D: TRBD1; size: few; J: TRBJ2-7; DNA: TGTGCCAGCAGAACCGGGACAGGGTTCTCCGAGCAGTACTTC; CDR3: CASRTGTGFSEQYF
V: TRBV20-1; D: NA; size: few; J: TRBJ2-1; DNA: TGCAGTGCTAGTGGGGTTATGGGGGAGCAGTTCTTC; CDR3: CSASGVMGEQFF
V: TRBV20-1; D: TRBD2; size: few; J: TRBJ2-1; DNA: TGCAGTGCTGATACTAGCGGGGGGTGGTCTGAACAGTTCTTC; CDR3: CSADTSGGWSEQFF
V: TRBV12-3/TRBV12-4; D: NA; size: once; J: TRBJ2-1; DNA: TGTGCCAGCAATCCGGACAGTTACAATGAGCAGTTCTTC; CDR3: CASNPDSYNEQFF
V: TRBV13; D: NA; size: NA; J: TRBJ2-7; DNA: TGTGCCAGCAGCCCTCAGGGGGGACATTGGAACGAGCAGTACTTC; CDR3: CASSPQGGHWNEQYF
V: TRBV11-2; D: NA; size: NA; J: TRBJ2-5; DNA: TGTGCCAGCAGCTCTACGGGACTCCCGAAAGAGACCCAGTACTTC; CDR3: CASSSTGLPKETQYF
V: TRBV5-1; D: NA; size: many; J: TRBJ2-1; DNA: TGTGCTAGCAGCTTAGCCAGGGGCAATGAGCAGTTCTTC; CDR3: CASSLARGNEQFF
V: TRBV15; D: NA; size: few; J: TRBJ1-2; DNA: TGTGCCACCAGCAGAGATGAACTCGGCGGGGGGTCTAACTATGGCTACACCTTC; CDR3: CATSRDELGGGSNYGYTF
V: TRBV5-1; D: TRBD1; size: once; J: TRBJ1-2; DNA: TGCGCCAGCAAATGGGACAGAGGGAACTATGGCTACACCTTC; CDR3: CASKWDRGNYGYTF
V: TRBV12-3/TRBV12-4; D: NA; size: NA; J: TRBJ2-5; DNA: TGTGCCAGCAGTTTAACCCTGGAGGGCCTTATCTACTTC; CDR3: CASSLTLEGLIYF
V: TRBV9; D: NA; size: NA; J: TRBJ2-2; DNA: TGTGCCAGCAGCGTAGATTTGTCCGGGGAGCTGTTTTTT; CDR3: CASSVDLSGELFF
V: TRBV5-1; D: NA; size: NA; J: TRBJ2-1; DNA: TGCGCCAGCAGCTTCTATGGCTCCTACAATGAGCAGTTCTTC; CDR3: CASSFYGSYNEQFF
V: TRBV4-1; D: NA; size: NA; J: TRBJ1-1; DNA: TGCGCCAGCAGCCCTAGGAGGGGGGATAGGACTGAAGCTTTCTTT; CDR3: CASSPRRGDRTEAFF
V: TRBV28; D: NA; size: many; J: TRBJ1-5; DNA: TGTGCCAGCAGCTTGTTAAATCAGCCCCAGCATTTT; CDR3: CASSLLNQPQHF
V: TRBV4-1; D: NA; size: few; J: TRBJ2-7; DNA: TGCGCCAGCGGCCAAGATGCGGGGTCCTACGAGCAGTACTTC; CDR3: CASGQDAGSYEQYF
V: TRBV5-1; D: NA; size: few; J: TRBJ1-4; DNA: TGCGCCAGCAGCTGGACATCAAGTAATGAAAAACTGTTTTTT; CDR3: CASSWTSSNEKLFF
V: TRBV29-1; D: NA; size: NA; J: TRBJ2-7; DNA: TGCAGCGTTGCGCCAGCCTCCTACGAGCAGTACTTC; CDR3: CSVAPASYEQYF
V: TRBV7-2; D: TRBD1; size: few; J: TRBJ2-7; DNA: TGTGCCAGCAGCTTAGTCTTGGGACAGGGCTACGAGCAGTACTTC; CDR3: CASSLVLGQGYEQYF
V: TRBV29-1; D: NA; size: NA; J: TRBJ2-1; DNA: TGCAGCGCTCGACAGGTCCTCGGGAATGAGCAGTTCTTC; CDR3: CSARQVLGNEQFF
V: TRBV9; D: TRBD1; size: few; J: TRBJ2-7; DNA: TGTGCCAGCAGCCCTGGGACAGACCTTTTCGGGCAGTACTTC; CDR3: CASSPGTDLFGQYF
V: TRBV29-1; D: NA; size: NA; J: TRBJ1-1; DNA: TGCAGCGTTGAAAACTCGAACACTGAAGCTTTCTTT; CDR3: CSVENSNTEAFF
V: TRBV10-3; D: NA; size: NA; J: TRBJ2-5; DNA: TGTGCCATCAGGGGGACGGTTCAAGAGACCCAGTACTTC; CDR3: CAIRGTVQETQYF
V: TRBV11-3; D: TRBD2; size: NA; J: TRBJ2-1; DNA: TGTGCCAGCAGCTCCTTTAGCGGGAGCTCCTACAATGAGCAGCTCTTC; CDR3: CASSSFSGSSYNEQLF
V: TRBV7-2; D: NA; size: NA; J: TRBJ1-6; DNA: TGTGCCAGCGGCCAGAGGGGGAATTCACCCCTCCACTTT; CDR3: CASGQRGNSPLHF
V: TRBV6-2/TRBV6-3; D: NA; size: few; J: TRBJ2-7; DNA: TGTGCCAGCAGTTACCCGAGGACCGCACCCTACGAGCAGTACTTC; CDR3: CASSYPRTAPYEQYF
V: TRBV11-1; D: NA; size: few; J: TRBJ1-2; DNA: TGTGCCAGCACCCATGGCGGAGGCAGTGGCTACACCTTC; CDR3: CASTHGGGSGYTF
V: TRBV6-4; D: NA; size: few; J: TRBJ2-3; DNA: TGTGCCAGCAGTGACTGGAGGTGGCAGGGTAGCACAAATACGCAGTATTTT; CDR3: CASSDWRWQGSTNTQYF
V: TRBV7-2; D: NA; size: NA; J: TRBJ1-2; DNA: TGTGCCAGCAGCTTAATTCGGTATGGCTACACCTTC; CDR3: CASSLIRYGYTF
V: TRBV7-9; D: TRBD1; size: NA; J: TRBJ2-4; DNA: TGTGCCAGCAGCTCAATGATGGACAGGGGGCTCAAAAACATTCAGTACTTC; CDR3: CASSSMMDRGLKNIQYF
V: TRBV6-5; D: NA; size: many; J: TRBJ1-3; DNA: TGTGCCAGCAGTCCACGACAGAGAAACACCATATATTTT; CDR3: CASSPRQRNTIYF
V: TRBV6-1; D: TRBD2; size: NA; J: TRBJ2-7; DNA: TGTGCCAGCAGTGCCGGACTAGCGGGAGGCTACGAGCAGTACTTC; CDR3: CASSAGLAGGYEQYF